This TCR beta chain was recovered during a study of T cells in Graves' hyperthyroidism and ophthalmopathy. CDR3 size: 14 residues. V lost 3 bases and J lost 4; bases outside the gene matches: 5. This clonotype was seen ten or more times. Amplification of TCR beta CDR3 regions was performed using RNA transcripts as template. The study used the HTBI primer set for a first-round RT-PCR of the TCR CDR3. MiXCR was run by TCRdb on the multiplex PCR reads, yielding one entry per CDR3 protein. The repertoire holds about 290,000 distinct CDR3 sequences, with roughly an eighth as singletons. The origin of this receptor is a middle-aged woman with Graves' hyperthyroidism. The chain links TRBV12-3 or TRBV12-4 to TRBJ1-2; 7 bases map to TRBD1. Sample: blood. The CDR3 DNA is TGTGCCAGCAGTTTGACAGGGACGACCTATGGCTACACCTTC. Translation: CASSLTGTTYGYTF.